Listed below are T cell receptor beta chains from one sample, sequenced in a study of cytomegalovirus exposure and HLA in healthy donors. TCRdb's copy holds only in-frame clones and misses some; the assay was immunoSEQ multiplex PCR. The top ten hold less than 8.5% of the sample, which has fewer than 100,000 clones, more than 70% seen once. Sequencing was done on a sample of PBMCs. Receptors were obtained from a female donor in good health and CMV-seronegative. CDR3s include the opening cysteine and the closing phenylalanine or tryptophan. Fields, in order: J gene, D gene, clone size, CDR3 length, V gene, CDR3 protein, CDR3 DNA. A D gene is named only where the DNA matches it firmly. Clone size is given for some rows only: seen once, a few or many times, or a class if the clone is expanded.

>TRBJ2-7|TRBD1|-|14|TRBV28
CASTGTGGSYEQYF
TGTGCCAGCACCGGGACAGGGGGCTCCTACGAGCAGTACTTC
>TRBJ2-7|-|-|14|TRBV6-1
CASSSRQGDYEQYF
TGTGCCAGCAGTAGTAGGCAGGGCGACTACGAGCAGTACTTC
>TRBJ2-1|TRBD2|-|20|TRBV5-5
CASSFLRIGLAGGPFNEQFF
TGTGCCAGCAGCTTTTTGCGCATCGGACTAGCGGGAGGGCCTTTCAATGAGCAGTTCTTC
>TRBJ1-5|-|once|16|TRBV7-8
CASSLGEGPWNQPQHF
TGTGCCAGCAGCTTAGGGGAGGGGCCATGGAATCAGCCCCAGCATTTT
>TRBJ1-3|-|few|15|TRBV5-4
CASSFGDSLGNTIYF
TGTGCCAGCAGCTTCGGCGACAGTCTCGGAAACACCATATATTTT
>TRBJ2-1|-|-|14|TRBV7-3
CASSLSLQGAEQFF
TGTGCCAGCAGCTTATCACTACAGGGAGCGGAGCAGTTCTTC
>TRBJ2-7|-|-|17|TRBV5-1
CASSPYARGVRVYEQYF
TGCGCCAGCAGCCCCTACGCGCGGGGAGTCCGGGTCTACGAGCAGTACTTC
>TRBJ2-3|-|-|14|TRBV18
CASSKLRVPDTQYF
TGTGCCAGCTCGAAACTCAGGGTCCCAGATACGCAGTATTTT
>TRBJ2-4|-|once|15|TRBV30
CAWSEPGQRKNIQYF
TGTGCCTGGAGCGAACCTGGACAGAGAAAAAACATTCAGTACTTC
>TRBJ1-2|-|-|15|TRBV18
CASSPQTEPNYGYTF
TGTGCCAGCTCACCACAGACAGAGCCTAACTATGGCTACACCTTC
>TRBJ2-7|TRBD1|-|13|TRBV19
CASSTGTGVRQYF
TGTGCCAGTAGTACCGGGACAGGGGTCCGGCAGTACTTC
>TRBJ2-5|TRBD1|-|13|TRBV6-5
CASSRDREETQYF
TGTGCCAGCAGTAGGGACAGGGAAGAGACCCAGTACTTC
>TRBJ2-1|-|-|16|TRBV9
CASSSNRDFSYNEQFF
TGTGCCTCCAGCTCTAACCGGGATTTCAGTTACAATGAGCAGTTCTTC
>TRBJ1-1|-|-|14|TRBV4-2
CASSQGAGNTEAFF
TGTGCCAGCAGCCAAGGCGCCGGGAACACTGAAGCTTTCTTT
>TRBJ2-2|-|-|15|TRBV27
CASSPVGRNTGELFF
TGTGCCAGCAGTCCAGTGGGCAGGAACACCGGGGAGCTGTTTTTT
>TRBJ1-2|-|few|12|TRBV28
CASSLQGSGYTF
TGTGCCAGCAGTTTACAGGGGAGTGGCTACACCTTC
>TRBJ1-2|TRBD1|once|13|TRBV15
CATSRGQGNGYTF
TGTGCCACCAGCAGAGGACAGGGCAACGGCTACACCTTC
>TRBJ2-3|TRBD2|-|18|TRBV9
CASSVVGTSGGRTDTQYF
TGTGCCAGCAGCGTAGTGGGAACTAGCGGGGGACGCACAGATACGCAGTATTTT
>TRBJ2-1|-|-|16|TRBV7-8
CASSALGGAIPNEQFF
TGTGCCAGCAGCGCCCTGGGGGGGGCTATTCCCAATGAGCAGTTCTTC
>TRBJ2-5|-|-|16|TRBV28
CASSFRAGTLQETQYF
TGTGCCAGCAGTTTCCGCGCCGGGACACTTCAAGAGACCCAGTACTTC
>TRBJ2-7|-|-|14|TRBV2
CASSPMRELYEQYF
TGTGCCAGCAGCCCCATGCGGGAACTCTACGAGCAGTACTTC
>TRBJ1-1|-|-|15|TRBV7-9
CASSGSGGVNTEAFF
TGTGCCAGCAGCGGATCGGGGGGGGTGAACACTGAAGCTTTCTTT
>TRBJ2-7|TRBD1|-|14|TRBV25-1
CASGRGTGADEQYF
TGTGCCAGCGGACGGGGGACAGGGGCGGACGAGCAGTACTTC
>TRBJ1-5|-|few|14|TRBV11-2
CASSLVGRNQPQHF
TGTGCCAGCAGCTTAGTAGGGAGGAATCAGCCCCAGCATTTT
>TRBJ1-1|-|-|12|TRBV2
CASQGSGYRAFF
TGTGCCAGCCAAGGATCAGGGTACCGAGCTTTCTTT
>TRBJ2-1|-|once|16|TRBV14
CASSPRGAPTYNEQFF
TGTGCCAGCAGCCCCAGGGGAGCGCCTACCTACAATGAGCAGTTCTTC
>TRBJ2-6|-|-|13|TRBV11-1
CGSGRSGANVLTF
TGTGGGTCGGGGAGATCTGGGGCCAACGTCCTGACTTTC
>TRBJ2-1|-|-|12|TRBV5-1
CASSLARSEQFF
TGCGCCAGCAGCTTGGCCCGGAGTGAGCAGTTCTTC
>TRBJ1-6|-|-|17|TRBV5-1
CASSLDGGGSYNSPLHF
TGCGCCAGCAGCTTGGACGGGGGAGGGTCCTATAATTCACCCCTCCACTTT
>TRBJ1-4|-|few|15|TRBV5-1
CASSLAGLGYEKLFF
TGCGCCAGCAGCTTGGCAGGACTAGGGTATGAAAAACTGTTTTTT
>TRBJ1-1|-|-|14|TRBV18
CASSPEVRNTEAFF
TGTGCCAGCTCACCAGAGGTCAGGAACACTGAAGCTTTCTTT
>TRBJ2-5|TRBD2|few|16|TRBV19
CASSMWRGIREETQYF
TGTGCCAGTAGTATGTGGCGGGGGATAAGGGAAGAGACCCAGTACTTC
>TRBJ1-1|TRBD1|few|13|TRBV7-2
CASSSNRGTEAFF
TGTGCCAGCAGCTCCAACAGGGGAACTGAAGCTTTCTTT
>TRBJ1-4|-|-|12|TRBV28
CASSSDPQGLFF
TGTGCCAGCAGTTCCGACCCGCAGGGACTGTTTTTT
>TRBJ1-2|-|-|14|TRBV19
CASSITSTEGGYTF
TGTGCCAGTAGTATAACGTCGACAGAAGGCGGCTACACCTTC